What follows describes a single T cell receptor delta chain. The antigen remains undetermined. TCRdb lists the protein of a much larger clone for this DNA, which differs at residue 6, so this is likely a read error; the protein given here is translated from the DNA itself. The record originates from a study of γδ T cells in repeated Plasmodium falciparum infection. Looking at the study overall: Each infection was followed by sampling at 21 days, plus baseline and some pre-infection draws. Study outcomes and limitations: Waves of new clonotype selection appeared after repeated controlled infections in Vdelta2-negative, largely Vdelta1+, gammadelta T cells.

Trimming left V 4 bases short and J 8 bases short, with 11 bases between. The germline gives CDR1 TSWWSYY, CDR2 QGS. The CDR3 is 12 amino acids. Vgamma9/Vdelta2+ and Vdelta2-negative gammadelta T cells were flow-sorted from PBMC for bulk sequencing. TCRdb redid clone calling on the multiplex PCR reads using CATT. The repertoire consists of about 89,000 delta-chain clones, with approximately 1.4% occurring once and the leading ten covering 8.5% to 10%. The sequencing input was gamma-delta T cells from blood. This TCR came from a pool of human donors (malaria-infected and uninfected, not separated). The chain has TRDV1 and TRDJ1, with D unresolved. CDR3 coding DNA: TGTGCTCTTGGGGCCGGTTCCCAAAAACTCATCTTT. It is translated as CALGAGSQKLIF.